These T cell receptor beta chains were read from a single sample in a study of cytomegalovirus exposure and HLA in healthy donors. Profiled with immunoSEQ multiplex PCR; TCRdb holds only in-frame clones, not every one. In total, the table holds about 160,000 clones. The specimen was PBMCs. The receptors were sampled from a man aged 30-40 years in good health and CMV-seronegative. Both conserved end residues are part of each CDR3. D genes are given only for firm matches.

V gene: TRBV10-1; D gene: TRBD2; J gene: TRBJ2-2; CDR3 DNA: TGCGCCAGCAGTGAATCTAGCGGGAGTCACGGGGAGCTGTTTTTT; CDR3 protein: CASSESSGSHGELFF
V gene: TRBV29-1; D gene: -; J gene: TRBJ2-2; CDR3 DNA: TGCAGCGGCAGGGAAACCGGGGAGCTGTTTTTT; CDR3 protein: CSGRETGELFF
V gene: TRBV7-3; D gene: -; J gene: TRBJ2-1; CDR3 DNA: TGTGCCAGCAGCTTCGCCCTAGGTGGCAACAATGAGCAGTTCTTC; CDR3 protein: CASSFALGGNNEQFF
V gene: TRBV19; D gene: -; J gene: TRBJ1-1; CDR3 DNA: TGTGCCAGTAGCCCAGAGGGTGGGAACACTGAAGCTTTCTTT; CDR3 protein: CASSPEGGNTEAFF
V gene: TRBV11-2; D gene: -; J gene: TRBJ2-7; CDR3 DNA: TGTGCCAGCGGGAGTGAGAACTACGAGCAGTACTTC; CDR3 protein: CASGSENYEQYF
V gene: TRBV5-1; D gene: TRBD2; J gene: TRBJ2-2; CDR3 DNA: TGCGCCAGCAGCTTGGGGGGTACTAGCGTGCGGACCGGGGAGCTGTTTTTT; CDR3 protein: CASSLGGTSVRTGELFF
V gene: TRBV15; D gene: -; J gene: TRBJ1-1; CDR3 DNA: TGTGCCACCAGCACACAACAGGCCCGGGACACTGAAGCTTTCTTT; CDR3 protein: CATSTQQARDTEAFF
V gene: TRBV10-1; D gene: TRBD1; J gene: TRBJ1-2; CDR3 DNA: TGCGCCAGCAGTCCCGGGACAGGGTTTGGCTACACCTTC; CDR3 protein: CASSPGTGFGYTF
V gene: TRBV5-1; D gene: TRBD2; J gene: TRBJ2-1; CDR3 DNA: TGCGCCAGCCACTCTAGCGGGAGTCCCAATGAGCAGTTCTTC; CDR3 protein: CASHSSGSPNEQFF
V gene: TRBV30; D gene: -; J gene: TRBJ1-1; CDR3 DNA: TGTGCCTGGAGTGTATGGGAGGGGAGGACTGAAGCTTTCTTT; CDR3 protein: CAWSVWEGRTEAFF
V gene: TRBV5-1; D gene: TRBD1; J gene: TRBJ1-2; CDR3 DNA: TGCGCCAGCAGCTTGGTACAGGGGTTCATGGAAAACAGAGACTATGGCTACACCTTC; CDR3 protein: CASSLVQGFMENRDYGYTF
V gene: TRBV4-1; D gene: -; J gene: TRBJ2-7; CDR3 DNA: TGCGCCAGCAGCCAAGTTCAGACCTACGAGCAGTACTTC; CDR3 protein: CASSQVQTYEQYF
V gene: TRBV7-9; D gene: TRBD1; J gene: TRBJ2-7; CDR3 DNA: TGTGCCAGCAGCTTGGGACAGGGAGATCTCGAGCAGTACTTC; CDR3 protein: CASSLGQGDLEQYF
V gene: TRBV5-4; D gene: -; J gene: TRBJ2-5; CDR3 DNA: TGTGCCAGCAGCCGCCGACAGGACGGTGAGACCCAGTACTTC; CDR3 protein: CASSRRQDGETQYF
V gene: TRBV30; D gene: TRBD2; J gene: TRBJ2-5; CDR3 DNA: TGTGCCTGGAGTGGGCTAGCGGGTGAGACCCAGTACTTC; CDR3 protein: CAWSGLAGETQYF
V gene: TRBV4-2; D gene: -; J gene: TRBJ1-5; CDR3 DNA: TGTGCCAGCAGTCCGGGGGATCGGAATCAGCCCCAGCATTTT; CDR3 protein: CASSPGDRNQPQHF
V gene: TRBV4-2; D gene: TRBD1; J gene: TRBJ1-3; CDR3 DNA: TGTGCCAGCAGCCAAACAGGGGTTGGAAACACCATATATTTT; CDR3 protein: CASSQTGVGNTIYF
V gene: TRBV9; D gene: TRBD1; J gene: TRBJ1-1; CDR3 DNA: TGTGCCAGCAGCGCCACAGGGGGGTCCACTGAAGCTTTCTTT; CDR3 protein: CASSATGGSTEAFF
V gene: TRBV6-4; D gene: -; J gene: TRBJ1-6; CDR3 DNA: TGTGCCAGCAGGGTTACAGCTAATTCACCCCTCCACTTT; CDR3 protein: CASRVTANSPLHF
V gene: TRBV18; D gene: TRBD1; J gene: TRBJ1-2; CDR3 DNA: TGTGCCAGCTCACAACCCTCGACAGGGACGAACTATGGCTACACCTTC; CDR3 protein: CASSQPSTGTNYGYTF
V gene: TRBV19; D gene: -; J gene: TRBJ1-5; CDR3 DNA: TGTGCCAGTAGTATGTCGACAGAAAATCAGCCCCAGCATTTT; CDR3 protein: CASSMSTENQPQHF
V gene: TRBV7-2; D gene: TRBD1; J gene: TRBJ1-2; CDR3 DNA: TGTGCCAGCAGCTCCGGGACAGAGAACTATGGCTACACCTTC; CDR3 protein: CASSSGTENYGYTF
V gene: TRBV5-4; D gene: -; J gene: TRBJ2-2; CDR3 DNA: TGTGCCAGCAGACCCCAGGGAAACGGTAGGGACGGGGAGCTGTTTTTT; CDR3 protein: CASRPQGNGRDGELFF
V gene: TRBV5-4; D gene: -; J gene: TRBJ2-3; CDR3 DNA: TGTGCCAGCAGCCCAGATGTTTTCACAGATACGCAGTATTTT; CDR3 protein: CASSPDVFTDTQYF
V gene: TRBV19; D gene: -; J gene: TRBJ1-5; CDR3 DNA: TGTGCCAGTAGCGTACGGGGGGAGGGCTTGGGCAATCAGCCCCAGCATTTT; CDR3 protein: CASSVRGEGLGNQPQHF
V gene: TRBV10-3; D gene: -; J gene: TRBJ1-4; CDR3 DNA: TGTGCCATCAGTGAGTCTGAAAAGGGGGAAAAACTGTTTTTT; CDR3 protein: CAISESEKGEKLFF
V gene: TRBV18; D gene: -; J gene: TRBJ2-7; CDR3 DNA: TGTGCCAGCTCACCAGGTCTTGAGGACGAGCAGTACTTC; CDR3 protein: CASSPGLEDEQYF
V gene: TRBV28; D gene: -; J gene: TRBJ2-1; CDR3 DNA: TGTGCCAGCAGTCGGACCCGGGGATACAATGAGCAGTTCTTC; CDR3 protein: CASSRTRGYNEQFF
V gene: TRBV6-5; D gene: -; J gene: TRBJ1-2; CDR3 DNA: TGTGCCAGCAGTTACAAGGGGCAGACGCGCTATGGCTACACCTTC; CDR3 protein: CASSYKGQTRYGYTF
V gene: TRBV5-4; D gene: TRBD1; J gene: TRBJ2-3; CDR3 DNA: TGTGCCAGCAGCCTACGGACAGGGATTGGCACAGATACGCAGTATTTT; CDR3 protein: CASSLRTGIGTDTQYF
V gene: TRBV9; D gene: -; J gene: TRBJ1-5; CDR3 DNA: TGTGCCAGCAGCCTCACCGCAGGGTTTAATCAGCCCCAGCATTTT; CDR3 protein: CASSLTAGFNQPQHF
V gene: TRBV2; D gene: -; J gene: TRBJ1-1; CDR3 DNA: TGTGCCAGCAGCCCCGGGAAACCGTTCATGAACACTGAAGCTTTCTTT; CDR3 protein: CASSPGKPFMNTEAFF
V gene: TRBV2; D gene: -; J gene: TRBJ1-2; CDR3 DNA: TGTGCCAGCAGTGAAACAGGGTCACGATACTATGGCTACACCTTC; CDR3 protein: CASSETGSRYYGYTF